The sequence of this T cell receptor (beta chain) was determined in a study of siplizumab effects on memory and regulatory T cells. General study findings and limits: Mapping to unstimulated subsets was achieved for only a minor fraction of alloreactive clones. Unstimulated naive T cells seemed to show more diversity than memory cells did, and they also seemed to be among the major contributors to the alloresponse. Under siplizumab, an average roughly 69% of mappable alloreactive CD4+ clones were Treg-derived, compared with under 35% in controls.

Sequencing was performed on unstimulated naive, memory, effector memory and TEMRA subsets derived from a few donor pairs. Looked up from germline, CDR1 is LGHNA and CDR2 is YNFKEQ. With 0 bases clipped from V and 8 bases from J, the junction kept 7 bases outside the gene matches. The length of the CDR3 is 16 residues. Details on this clone: The antigen remains undetermined.

Method: immunoSEQ multiplex PCR; TCRdb's copy keeps in-frame clones and lacks some. The sample includes 50,000 to 70,000 clones, around 96% of them seen just once. Sequenced input: naive CD8+ T cells sorted from blood. The sequence was obtained from a human donor in good health. J is TRBJ2-1 and V is TRBV4-2; 10 bases fit TRBD2. CDR3 loop: CASSQEESGGAYEQFF. The CDR3 bases are TGTGCCAGCAGCCAAGAAGAAAGCGGGGGGGCCTATGAGCAGTTCTTC.